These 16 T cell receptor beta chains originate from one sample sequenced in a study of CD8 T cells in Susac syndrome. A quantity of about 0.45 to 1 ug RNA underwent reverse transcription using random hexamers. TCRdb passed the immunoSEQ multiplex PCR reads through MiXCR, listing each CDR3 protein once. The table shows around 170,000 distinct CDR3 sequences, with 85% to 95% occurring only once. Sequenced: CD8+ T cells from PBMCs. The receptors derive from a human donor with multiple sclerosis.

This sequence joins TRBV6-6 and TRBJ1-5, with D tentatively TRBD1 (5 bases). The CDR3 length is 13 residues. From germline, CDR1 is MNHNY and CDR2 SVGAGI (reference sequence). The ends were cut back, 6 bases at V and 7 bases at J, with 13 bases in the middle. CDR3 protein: CASSPGEGQPQHF. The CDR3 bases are TGTGCCAGCAGCCCGGGGGAAGGGCAGCCCCAGCATTTT.

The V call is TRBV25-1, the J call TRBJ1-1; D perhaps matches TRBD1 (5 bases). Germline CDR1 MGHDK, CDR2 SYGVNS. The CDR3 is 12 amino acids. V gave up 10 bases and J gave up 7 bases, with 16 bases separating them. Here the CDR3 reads CATSLGVGEAFF. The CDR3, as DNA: TGTGCCACCTCTTTGGGGGTTGGTGAAGCTTTCTTT.

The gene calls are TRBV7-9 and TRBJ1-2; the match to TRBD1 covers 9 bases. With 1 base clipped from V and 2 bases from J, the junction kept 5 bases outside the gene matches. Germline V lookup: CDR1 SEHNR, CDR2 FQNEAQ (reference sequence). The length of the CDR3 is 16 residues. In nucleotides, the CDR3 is TGTGCCAGCAGCTTAGGGGGACAGGGACTCAACTATGGCTACACCTTC. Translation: CASSLGGQGLNYGYTF.

CDR3 in amino acids: CASSGSGAGGYEQYF. Written as DNA, the CDR3 is TGTGCCAGCAGCGGTAGCGGGGCGGGAGGATACGAGCAGTACTTC. This sequence joins TRBV9 and TRBJ2-7, with 8 bases aligning to TRBD2. The CDR3 has 15 amino acids. Looked up from germline, CDR1 is SGDLS and CDR2 is YYNGEE. V shed 3 bases and J 4 bases; nucleotides not matched to a gene: 9.

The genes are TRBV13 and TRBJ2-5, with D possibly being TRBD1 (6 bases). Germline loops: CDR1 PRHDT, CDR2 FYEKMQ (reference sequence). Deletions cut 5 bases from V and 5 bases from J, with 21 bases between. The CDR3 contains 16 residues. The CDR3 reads CASSHESTGMTETQYF. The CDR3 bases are TGTGCCAGCAGCCACGAGTCAACAGGGATGACGGAGACCCAGTACTTC.

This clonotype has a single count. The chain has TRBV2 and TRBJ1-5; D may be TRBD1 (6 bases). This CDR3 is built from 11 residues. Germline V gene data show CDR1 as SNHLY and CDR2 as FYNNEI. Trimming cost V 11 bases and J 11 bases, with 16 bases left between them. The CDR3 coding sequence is TGTGCCTGGGGGCGGGGAATAGCCCAGCATTTT. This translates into CAWGRGIAQHF.

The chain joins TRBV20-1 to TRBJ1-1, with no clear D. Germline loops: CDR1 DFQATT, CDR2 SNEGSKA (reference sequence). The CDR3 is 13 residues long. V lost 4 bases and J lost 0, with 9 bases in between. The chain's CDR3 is CSATYGMNTEAFF. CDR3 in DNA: TGCAGTGCTACTTACGGGATGAACACTGAAGCTTTCTTT.

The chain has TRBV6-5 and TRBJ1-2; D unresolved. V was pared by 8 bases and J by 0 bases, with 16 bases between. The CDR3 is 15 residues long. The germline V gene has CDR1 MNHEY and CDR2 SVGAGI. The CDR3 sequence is CASGIEGSPNYGYTF. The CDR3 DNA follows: TGTGCCAGCGGAATTGAGGGAAGTCCTAACTATGGCTACACCTTC.

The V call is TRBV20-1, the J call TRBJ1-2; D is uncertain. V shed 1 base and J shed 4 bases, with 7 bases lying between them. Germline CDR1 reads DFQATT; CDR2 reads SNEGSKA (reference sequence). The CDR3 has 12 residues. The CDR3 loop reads CSARGRTYGYTF. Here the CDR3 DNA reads TGCAGTGCTAGAGGGCGGACCTATGGCTACACCTTC.

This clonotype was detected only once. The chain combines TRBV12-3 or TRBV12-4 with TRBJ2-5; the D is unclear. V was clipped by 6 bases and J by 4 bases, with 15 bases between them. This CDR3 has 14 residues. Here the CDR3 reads CASSPRVVGETQYF. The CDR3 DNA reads TGTGCCAGCAGCCCTCGGGTAGTGGGAGAGACCCAGTACTTC.

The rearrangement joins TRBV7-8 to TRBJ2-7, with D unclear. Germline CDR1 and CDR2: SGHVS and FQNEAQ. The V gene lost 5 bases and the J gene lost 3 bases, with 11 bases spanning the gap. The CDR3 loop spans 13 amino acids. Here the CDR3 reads CASSMTPYYEQYF. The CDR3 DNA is TGTGCCAGCAGCATGACACCGTACTACGAGCAGTACTTC.

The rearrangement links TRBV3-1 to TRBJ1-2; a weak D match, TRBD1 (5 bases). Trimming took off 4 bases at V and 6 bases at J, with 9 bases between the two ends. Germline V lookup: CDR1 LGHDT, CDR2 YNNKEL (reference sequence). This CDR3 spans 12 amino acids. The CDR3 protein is CASSPGLDGYTF. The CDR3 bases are TGTGCCAGCAGCCCGGGACTCGATGGCTACACCTTC.

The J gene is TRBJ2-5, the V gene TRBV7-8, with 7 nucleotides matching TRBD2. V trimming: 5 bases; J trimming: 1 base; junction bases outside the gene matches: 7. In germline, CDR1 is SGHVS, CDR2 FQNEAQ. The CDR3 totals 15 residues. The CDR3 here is CASSQRENLQETQYF. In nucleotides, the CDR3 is TGTGCCAGCAGCCAGCGGGAAAACCTCCAAGAGACCCAGTACTTC. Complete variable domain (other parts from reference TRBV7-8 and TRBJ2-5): GAGVSQSPRYKVAKRGQDVALRCDPISGHVSLFWYQQALGQGPEFLTYFQNEAQLDKSGLPSDRFFAERPEGSVSTLKIQRTQQEDSAVYLCASSQRENLQETQYFGPGTRLLVL.

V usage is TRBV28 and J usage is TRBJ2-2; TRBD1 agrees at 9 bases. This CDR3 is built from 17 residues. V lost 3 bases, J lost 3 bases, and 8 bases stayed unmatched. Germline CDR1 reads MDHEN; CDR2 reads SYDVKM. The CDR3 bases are TGTGCCAGCAGTTTCTTCCGGGACAGGGCACACACCGGGGAGCTGTTTTTT. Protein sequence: CASSFFRDRAHTGELFF.

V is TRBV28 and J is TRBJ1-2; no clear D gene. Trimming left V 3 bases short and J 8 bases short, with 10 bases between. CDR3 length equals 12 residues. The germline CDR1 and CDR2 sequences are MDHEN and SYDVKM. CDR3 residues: CASSLEQEGYTF. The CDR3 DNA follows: TGTGCCAGCAGTTTGGAGCAAGAAGGCTACACCTTC.

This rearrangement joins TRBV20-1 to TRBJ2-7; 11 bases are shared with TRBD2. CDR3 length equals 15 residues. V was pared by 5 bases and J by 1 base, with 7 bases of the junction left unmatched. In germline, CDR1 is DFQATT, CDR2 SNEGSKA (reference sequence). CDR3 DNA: TGCAGTGCTTTAGCCGGGACTAGCGGATCCTACGAGCAGTACTTC. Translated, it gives CSALAGTSGSYEQYF.